This is a list of T cell receptor beta chains from one sample in a study of early T cells in non-severe SARS-CoV-2 infection. TCRdb called the 5' RACE reads again in MiXCR, with one record for every CDR3 protein. The sample comprises 30,000 to 40,000 distinct CDR3 sequences, over 5% of which are singletons, and more than 6.5% rests with the top ten. The sequenced sample was whole blood. The receptors originated from an adult who was a healthcare worker with PCR-confirmed SARS-CoV-2 infection or an uninfected control (not recorded which). Both conserved end residues are part of each CDR3. Fields, in order: CDR3 protein, CDR3 DNA, D gene, clone size, J gene, V gene. The D gene is left open where the match is weak. Not all rows give a size; the values are once, few, many and, for expanded clones, a class.

CDR3 protein: CASSLASDRGYEQYF
CDR3 DNA: TGTGCCAGCAGCTTAGCGAGTGACAGGGGGTACGAGCAGTACTTC
D gene: TRBD1
clone size: many
J gene: TRBJ2-7
V gene: TRBV7-7

CDR3 protein: CASCQRAGSTGELFF
CDR3 DNA: TGTGCCAGCTGCCAAAGGGCAGGGAGCACCGGGGAGCTGTTTTTT
D gene: .
clone size: many
J gene: TRBJ2-2
V gene: TRBV11-2

CDR3 protein: CASSPSGGYEQYF
CDR3 DNA: TGTGCCAGCAGCCCTAGCGGGGGGTACGAGCAGTACTTC
D gene: TRBD2
clone size: many
J gene: TRBJ2-7
V gene: TRBV11-2

CDR3 protein: CASSEGTGAKNEQFF
CDR3 DNA: TGCGCCAGCAGTGAGGGGACAGGGGCGAAGAATGAGCAGTTCTTC
D gene: TRBD1
clone size: many
J gene: TRBJ2-1
V gene: TRBV10-1

CDR3 protein: CSVQQGWYEQYF
CDR3 DNA: TGCAGCGTTCAACAGGGATGGTACGAGCAGTACTTC
D gene: .
clone size: few
J gene: TRBJ2-7
V gene: TRBV29-1

CDR3 protein: CASSFPAGDLPREQFF
CDR3 DNA: TGTGCCAGCAGTTTTCCTGCAGGGGACCTGCCTCGGGAGCAGTTCTTC
D gene: .
clone size: .
J gene: TRBJ2-1
V gene: TRBV12-3/TRBV12-4

CDR3 protein: CASRRPGYEQYF
CDR3 DNA: TGTGCCAGCAGACGCCCGGGCTACGAGCAGTACTTC
D gene: .
clone size: .
J gene: TRBJ2-7
V gene: TRBV7-9

CDR3 protein: CSVEDDRVGYGYTF
CDR3 DNA: TGCAGCGTTGAAGATGACAGGGTGGGCTATGGCTACACCTTC
D gene: TRBD1
clone size: many
J gene: TRBJ1-2
V gene: TRBV29-1

CDR3 protein: CASSSWDFNTGELFF
CDR3 DNA: TGTGCCAGCTCATCATGGGACTTTAACACCGGGGAGCTGTTTTTT
D gene: .
clone size: many
J gene: TRBJ2-2
V gene: TRBV18

CDR3 protein: CASSLGRLNTEAFF
CDR3 DNA: TGCGCCAGCAGCTTGGGACGGCTGAACACTGAAGCTTTCTTT
D gene: .
clone size: many
J gene: TRBJ1-1
V gene: TRBV5-1

CDR3 protein: CASSSGLAAYEQYF
CDR3 DNA: TGTGCCAGCAGTTCGGGACTAGCGGCCTACGAGCAGTACTTC
D gene: TRBD2
clone size: many
J gene: TRBJ2-7
V gene: TRBV27

CDR3 protein: CSVGQGAFEQYF
CDR3 DNA: TGCAGCGTGGGACAGGGGGCATTCGAGCAGTACTTC
D gene: TRBD1
clone size: many
J gene: TRBJ2-7
V gene: TRBV29-1

CDR3 protein: CASSFQTYNEQFF
CDR3 DNA: TGTGCCAGCAGTTTCCAGACTTACAATGAGCAGTTCTTC
D gene: .
clone size: many
J gene: TRBJ2-1
V gene: TRBV12-3/TRBV12-4

CDR3 protein: CAARGANTGELFF
CDR3 DNA: TGTGCCGCGAGAGGTGCGAACACCGGGGAGCTGTTTTTT
D gene: .
clone size: .
J gene: TRBJ2-2
V gene: TRBV28

CDR3 protein: CASSLSVATDTQYF
CDR3 DNA: TGTGCCAGCAGCTTATCAGTAGCCACAGATACGCAGTATTTT
D gene: .
clone size: many
J gene: TRBJ2-3
V gene: TRBV7-2

CDR3 protein: CASSRRGSSSGANVLTF
CDR3 DNA: TGTGCCAGCAGCCGGAGGGGGAGCAGCTCTGGGGCCAACGTCCTGACTTTC
D gene: .
clone size: many
J gene: TRBJ2-6
V gene: TRBV7-2

CDR3 protein: CAISEGAGGPFGTDTQYF
CDR3 DNA: TGTGCCATCAGTGAGGGAGCGGGGGGGCCCTTCGGCACAGATACGCAGTATTTT
D gene: TRBD2
clone size: many
J gene: TRBJ2-3
V gene: TRBV10-3

CDR3 protein: CASPYVGGHTDTQYF
CDR3 DNA: TGTGCCAGTCCGTATGTAGGGGGGCACACAGATACGCAGTATTTT
D gene: .
clone size: .
J gene: TRBJ2-3
V gene: TRBV28

CDR3 protein: CASSYLGQGYTF
CDR3 DNA: TGTGCCAGCAGTTATTTAGGGCAGGGCTACACCTTC
D gene: .
clone size: .
J gene: TRBJ1-2
V gene: TRBV6-5

CDR3 protein: CASKTGGANTGELFF
CDR3 DNA: TGTGCCAGCAAGACCGGGGGGGCGAACACCGGGGAGCTGTTTTTT
D gene: TRBD2
clone size: few
J gene: TRBJ2-2
V gene: TRBV12-3/TRBV12-4

CDR3 protein: CASSPQGPNTGELFF
CDR3 DNA: TGTGCCAGCAGTCCGCAAGGTCCGAACACCGGGGAGCTGTTTTTT
D gene: .
clone size: .
J gene: TRBJ2-2
V gene: TRBV6-5

CDR3 protein: CASSQDSPSSYNSPLHF
CDR3 DNA: TGTGCCAGCAGCCAAGACAGCCCGAGCTCCTATAATTCACCCCTCCACTTT
D gene: .
clone size: many
J gene: TRBJ1-6
V gene: TRBV3-1

CDR3 protein: CSARQLHNEQFF
CDR3 DNA: TGCAGTGCCCGACAGTTGCACAATGAGCAGTTCTTC
D gene: .
clone size: .
J gene: TRBJ2-1
V gene: TRBV20-1

CDR3 protein: CASSLRGDDNEQFF
CDR3 DNA: TGTGCCAGCAGTTTGAGGGGGGACGACAATGAGCAGTTCTTC
D gene: .
clone size: .
J gene: TRBJ2-1
V gene: TRBV12-3/TRBV12-4

CDR3 protein: CASSFRPHTDRDYGYTF
CDR3 DNA: TGTGCCAGCAGTTTTCGGCCCCATACGGACAGGGACTATGGCTACACCTTC
D gene: TRBD1
clone size: .
J gene: TRBJ1-2
V gene: TRBV27

CDR3 protein: CSARNGLRRDYKHTDTQYF
CDR3 DNA: TGCAGTGCTAGAAATGGATTGCGCCGGGACTATAAACACACAGATACGCAGTATTTT
D gene: TRBD2
clone size: few
J gene: TRBJ2-3
V gene: TRBV20-1

CDR3 protein: CSVYPSTGQGNEQYF
CDR3 DNA: TGCAGTGTTTACCCCTCTACGGGACAGGGGAACGAGCAGTACTTC
D gene: TRBD1
clone size: once
J gene: TRBJ2-7
V gene: TRBV20-1

CDR3 protein: CASSSIRGTLPLHF
CDR3 DNA: TGTGCCAGCAGCTCTATCAGGGGGACGTTGCCCCTCCACTTT
D gene: TRBD1
clone size: many
J gene: TRBJ1-6
V gene: TRBV5-6

CDR3 protein: CASSLWDRGSNEQYF
CDR3 DNA: TGTGCCAGCAGTTTATGGGACAGGGGTTCCAACGAGCAGTACTTC
D gene: TRBD1
clone size: many
J gene: TRBJ2-7
V gene: TRBV28

CDR3 protein: CASSFEAGLNTEAFF
CDR3 DNA: TGTGCCAGCAGCTTCGAGGCGGGACTGAACACTGAAGCTTTCTTT
D gene: .
clone size: many
J gene: TRBJ1-1
V gene: TRBV11-2

CDR3 protein: CASFPTQNTEAFF
CDR3 DNA: TGTGCCAGCTTCCCGACACAGAACACTGAAGCTTTCTTT
D gene: .
clone size: many
J gene: TRBJ1-1
V gene: TRBV18

CDR3 protein: CATSDFGTSSTDTQYF
CDR3 DNA: TGTGCCACCAGTGATTTTGGGACATCTAGCACAGATACGCAGTATTTT
D gene: .
clone size: few
J gene: TRBJ2-3
V gene: TRBV24-1

CDR3 protein: CASSHFSGGITGELFF
CDR3 DNA: TGTGCCAGCAGCCACTTTTCGGGGGGGATCACCGGGGAGCTGTTTTTT
D gene: TRBD2
clone size: many
J gene: TRBJ2-2
V gene: TRBV12-3/TRBV12-4

CDR3 protein: CASSLRDQPQHF
CDR3 DNA: TGTGCCAGCAGTCTCAGAGACCAGCCCCAGCATTTT
D gene: .
clone size: many
J gene: TRBJ1-5
V gene: TRBV5-6

CDR3 protein: CASSVEVAGVGNTIYF
CDR3 DNA: TGTGCCAGCAGCGTAGAGGTGGCAGGGGTCGGAAACACCATATATTTT
D gene: .
clone size: .
J gene: TRBJ1-3
V gene: TRBV9

CDR3 protein: CSARDNQARIQQYF
CDR3 DNA: TGCAGTGCCCGGGATAATCAGGCGCGAATCCAGCAGTACTTC
D gene: .
clone size: many
J gene: TRBJ2-7
V gene: TRBV20-1